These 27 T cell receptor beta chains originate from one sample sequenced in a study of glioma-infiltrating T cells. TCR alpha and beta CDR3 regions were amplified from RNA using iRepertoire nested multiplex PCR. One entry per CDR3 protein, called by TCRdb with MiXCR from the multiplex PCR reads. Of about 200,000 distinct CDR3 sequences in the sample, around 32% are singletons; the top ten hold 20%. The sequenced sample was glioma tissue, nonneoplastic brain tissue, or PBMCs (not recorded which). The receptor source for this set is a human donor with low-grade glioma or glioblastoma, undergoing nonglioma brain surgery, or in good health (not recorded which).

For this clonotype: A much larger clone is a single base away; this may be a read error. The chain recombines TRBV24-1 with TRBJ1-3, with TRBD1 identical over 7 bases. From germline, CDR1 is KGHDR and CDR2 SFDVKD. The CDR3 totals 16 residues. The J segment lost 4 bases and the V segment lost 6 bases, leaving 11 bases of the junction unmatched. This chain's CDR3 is CATSYSRTGPGNTIYF. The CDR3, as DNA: TGTGCCACCAGTTACTCTCGGACAGGCCCAGGAAACACCATATATTTT.

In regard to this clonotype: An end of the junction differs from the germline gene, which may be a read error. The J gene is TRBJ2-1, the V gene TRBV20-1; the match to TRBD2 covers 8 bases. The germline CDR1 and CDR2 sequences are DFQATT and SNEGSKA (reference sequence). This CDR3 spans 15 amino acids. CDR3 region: CSAPPYGAGGNEHFF. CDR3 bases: TGCAGTGCCCCTCCCTATGGGGCGGGAGGTAACGAGCATTTCTTC.

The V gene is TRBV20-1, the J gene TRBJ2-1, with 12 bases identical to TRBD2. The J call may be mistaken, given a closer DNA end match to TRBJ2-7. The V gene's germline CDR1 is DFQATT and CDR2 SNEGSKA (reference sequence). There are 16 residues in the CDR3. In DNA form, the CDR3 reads TGCAGTGAGAGAGGAACCACTAGCGGGAGGACGAGGGAGCAGTACTTC. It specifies CSERGTTSGRTREQYF.

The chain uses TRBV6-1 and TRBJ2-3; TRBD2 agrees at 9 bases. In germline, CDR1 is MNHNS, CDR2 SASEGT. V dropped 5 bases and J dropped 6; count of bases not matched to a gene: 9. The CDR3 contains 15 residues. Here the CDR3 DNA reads TGTGCCAGCAGTCGAAGTAGCGGGAGTAGGGATACGCAGTATTTT. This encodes CASSRSSGSRDTQYF.

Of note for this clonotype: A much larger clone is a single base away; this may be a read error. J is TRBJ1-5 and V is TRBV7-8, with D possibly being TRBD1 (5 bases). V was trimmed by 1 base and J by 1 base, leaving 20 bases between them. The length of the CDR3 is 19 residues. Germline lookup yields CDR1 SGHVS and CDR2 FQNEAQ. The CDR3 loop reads CASSLGVGPTLPSNQPQHF. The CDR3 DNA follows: TGTGCCAGCAGCTTAGGTGTGGGACCGACCTTGCCCAGCAATCAGCCCCAGCATTTT.

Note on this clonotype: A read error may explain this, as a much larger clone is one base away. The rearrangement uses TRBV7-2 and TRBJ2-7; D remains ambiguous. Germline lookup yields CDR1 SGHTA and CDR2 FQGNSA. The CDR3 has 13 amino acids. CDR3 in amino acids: CDSSFDPAYEQYF. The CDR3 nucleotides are TGTGACAGCAGCTTCGACCCCGCCTACGAGCAGTACTTC.

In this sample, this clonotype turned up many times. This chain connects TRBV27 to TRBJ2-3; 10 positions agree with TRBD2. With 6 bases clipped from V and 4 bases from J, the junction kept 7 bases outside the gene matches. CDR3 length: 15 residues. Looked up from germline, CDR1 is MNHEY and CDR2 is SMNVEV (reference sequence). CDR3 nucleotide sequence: TGTGCCAGCAGCTTAAGCGGGAGGGCCGCAGATACGCAGTATTTT. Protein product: CASSLSGRAADTQYF.

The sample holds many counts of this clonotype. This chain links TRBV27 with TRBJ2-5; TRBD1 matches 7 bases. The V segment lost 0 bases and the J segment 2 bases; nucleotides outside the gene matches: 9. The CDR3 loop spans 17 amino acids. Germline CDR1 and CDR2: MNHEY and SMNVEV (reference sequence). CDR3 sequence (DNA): TGTGCCAGCAGTTTATCGATTTGGGACAGCTATCAAGAGACCCAGTACTTC. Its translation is CASSLSIWDSYQETQYF.

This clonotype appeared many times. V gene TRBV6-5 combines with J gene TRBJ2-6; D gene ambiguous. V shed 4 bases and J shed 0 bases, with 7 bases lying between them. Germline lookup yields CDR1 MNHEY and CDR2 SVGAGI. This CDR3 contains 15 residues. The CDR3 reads CASSFSLSGANVLTF. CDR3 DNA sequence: TGTGCCAGCAGTTTCTCGCTCTCTGGGGCCAACGTCCTGACTTTC.

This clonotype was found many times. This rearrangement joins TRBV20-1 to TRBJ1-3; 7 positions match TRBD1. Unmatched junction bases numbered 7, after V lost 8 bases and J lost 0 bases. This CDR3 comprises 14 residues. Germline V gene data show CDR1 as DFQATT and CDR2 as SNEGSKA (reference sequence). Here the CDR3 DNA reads TGCAGTACCTCAGGGGGGAGCTCTGGAAACACCATATATTTT. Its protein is CSTSGGSSGNTIYF.

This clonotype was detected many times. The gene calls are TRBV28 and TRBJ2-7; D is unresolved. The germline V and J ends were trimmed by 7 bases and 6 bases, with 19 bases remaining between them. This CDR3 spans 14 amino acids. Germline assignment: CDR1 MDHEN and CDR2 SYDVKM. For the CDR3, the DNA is TGTGCCAGCAATCTTCCCGACGGGCCTGGCGAGCAGTACTTC. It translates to CASNLPDGPGEQYF. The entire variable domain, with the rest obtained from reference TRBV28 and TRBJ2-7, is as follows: DVKVTQSSRYLVKRTGEKVFLECVQDMDHENMFWYRQDPGLGLRLIYFSYDVKMKEKGDIPEGYSVSREKKERFSLILESASTNQTSMYLCASNLPDGPGEQYFGPGTRLTVT.

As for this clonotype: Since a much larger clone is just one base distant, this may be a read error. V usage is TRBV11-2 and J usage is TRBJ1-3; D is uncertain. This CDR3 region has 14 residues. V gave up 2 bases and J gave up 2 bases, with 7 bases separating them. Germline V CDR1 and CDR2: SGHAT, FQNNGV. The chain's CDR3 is CASSLNRPGNTIYF. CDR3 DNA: TGTGCCAGCAGCTTAAACCGGCCTGGAAACACCATATATTTT. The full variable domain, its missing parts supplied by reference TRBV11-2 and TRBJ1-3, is EAGVAQSPRYKIIEKRQSVAFWCNPISGHATLYWYQQILGQGPKLLIQFQNNGVVDDSQLPKDRFSAERLKGVDSTLKIQPAKLEDSAVYLCASSLNRPGNTIYFGEGSWLTVV.

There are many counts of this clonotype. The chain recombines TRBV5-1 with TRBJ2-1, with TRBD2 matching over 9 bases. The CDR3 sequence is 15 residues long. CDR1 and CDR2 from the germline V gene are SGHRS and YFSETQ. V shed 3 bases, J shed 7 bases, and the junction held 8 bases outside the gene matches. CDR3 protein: CASSSVAGVSNEQFF. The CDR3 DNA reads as TGCGCCAGCAGCTCCGTAGCGGGAGTTAGTAATGAGCAGTTCTTC. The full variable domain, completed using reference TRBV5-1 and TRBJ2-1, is KAGVTQTPRYLIKTRGQQVTLSCSPISGHRSVSWYQQTPGQGLQFLFEYFSETQRNKGNFPGRFSGRQFSNSRSEMNVSTLELGDSALYLCASSSVAGVSNEQFFGPGTRLTVL.

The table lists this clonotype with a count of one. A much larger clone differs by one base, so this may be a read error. The chain's CDR3 is CASSGRRGAGWQETQYF. The DNA of the CDR3 is TGTGCCAGCAGCGGAAGACGGGGGGCCGGGTGGCAAGAGACCCAGTACTTC. V and J are TRBV14 and TRBJ2-5; possible D gene TRBD2, 7 bases. There are 17 residues in the CDR3. V was pared by 5 bases and J by 2 bases, with 21 bases between. Germline V CDR1 and CDR2: SGHDN, FVKESK. Using reference TRBV14 and TRBJ2-5 for the parts outside the CDR3, the full variable domain is EAGVTQFPSHSVIEKGQTVTLRCDPISGHDNLYWYRRVMGKEIKFLLHFVKESKQDESGMPNNRFLAERTGGTYSTLKVQPAELEDSGVYFCASSGRRGAGWQETQYFGPGTRLLVL.

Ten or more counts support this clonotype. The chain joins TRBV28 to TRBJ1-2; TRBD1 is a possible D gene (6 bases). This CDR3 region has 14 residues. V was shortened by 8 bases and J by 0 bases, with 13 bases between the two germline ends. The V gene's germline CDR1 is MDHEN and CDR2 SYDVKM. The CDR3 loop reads CASEGGKANYGYTF. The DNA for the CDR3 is TGTGCCAGCGAAGGGGGGAAAGCTAACTATGGCTACACCTTC.

The CDR3 DNA follows: TGTGCCAGCAGCTCGGGACAGGGAGAATGGTTCCAGGAGACCCAGTACTTC. Encoded protein: CASSSGQGEWFQETQYF. The chain employs TRBV7-2 and TRBJ2-5; 9 bases align to TRBD1. The CDR3 loop spans 17 amino acids. Germline-derived CDR1 and CDR2 are SGHTA and FQGNSA. Trimming removed 4 bases from V and 5 bases from J; junction bases left unmatched: 14.

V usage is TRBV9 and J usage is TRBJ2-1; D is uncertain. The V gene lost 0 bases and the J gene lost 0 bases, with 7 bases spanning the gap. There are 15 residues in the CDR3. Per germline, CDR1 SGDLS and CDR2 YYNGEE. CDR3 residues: CASSVGLVSYNEQFF. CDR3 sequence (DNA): TGTGCCAGCAGCGTAGGACTGGTCTCCTACAATGAGCAGTTCTTC. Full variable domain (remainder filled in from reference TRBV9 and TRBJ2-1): DSGVTQTPKHLITATGQRVTLRCSPRSGDLSVYWYQQSLDQGLQFLIQYYNGEERAKGNILERFSAQQFPDLHSELNLSSLELGDSALYFCASSVGLVSYNEQFFGPGTRLTVL.

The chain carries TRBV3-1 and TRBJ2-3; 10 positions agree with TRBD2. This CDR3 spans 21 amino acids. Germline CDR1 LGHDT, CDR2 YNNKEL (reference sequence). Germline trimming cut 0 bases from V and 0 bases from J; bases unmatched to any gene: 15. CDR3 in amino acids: CASSQDLSMLAGEWSTDTQYF. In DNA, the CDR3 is TGTGCCAGCAGCCAAGATCTTAGCATGCTAGCGGGAGAATGGAGCACAGATACGCAGTATTTT.

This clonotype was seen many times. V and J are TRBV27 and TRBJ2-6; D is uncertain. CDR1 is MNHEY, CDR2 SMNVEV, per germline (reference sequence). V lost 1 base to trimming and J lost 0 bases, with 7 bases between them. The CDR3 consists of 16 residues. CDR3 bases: TGTGCCAGCAGTTTATGGTCCGCCTCTGGGGCCAACGTCCTGACTTTC. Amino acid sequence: CASSLWSASGANVLTF.

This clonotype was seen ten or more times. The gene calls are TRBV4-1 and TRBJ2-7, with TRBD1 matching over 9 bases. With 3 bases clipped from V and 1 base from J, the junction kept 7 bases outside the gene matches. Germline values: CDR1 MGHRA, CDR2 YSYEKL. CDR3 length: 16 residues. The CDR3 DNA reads TGCGCCAGCAGCCAGCCGGGACAGGGCATGTCCTACGAGCAGTACTTC. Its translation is CASSQPGQGMSYEQYF.

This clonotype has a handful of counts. The CDR3 sequence is CASRPPGHPYEQYF. The DNA for the CDR3 is TGTGCCAGCAGACCCCCGGGACACCCCTACGAGCAGTACTTC. The chain combines TRBV12-3 or TRBV12-4 with TRBJ2-7; D possibly corresponds to TRBD1 (6 bases). This CDR3 region has 14 residues. With 6 bases removed from V and 2 bases from J, the gap between germline ends came to 14 bases.

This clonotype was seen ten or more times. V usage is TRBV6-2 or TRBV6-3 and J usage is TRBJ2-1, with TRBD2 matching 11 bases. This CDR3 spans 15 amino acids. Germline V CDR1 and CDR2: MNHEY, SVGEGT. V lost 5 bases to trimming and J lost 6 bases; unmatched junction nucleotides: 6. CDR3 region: CASSRLAGQGNEQFF. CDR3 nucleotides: TGTGCCAGCAGTCGACTAGCGGGGCAGGGCAATGAGCAGTTCTTC.

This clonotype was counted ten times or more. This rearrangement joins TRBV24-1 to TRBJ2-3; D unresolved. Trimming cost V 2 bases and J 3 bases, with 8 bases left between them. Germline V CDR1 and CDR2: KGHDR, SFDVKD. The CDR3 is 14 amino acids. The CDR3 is CATSDWPETDTQYF. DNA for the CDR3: TGTGCCACCAGTGATTGGCCGGAAACAGATACGCAGTATTTT.

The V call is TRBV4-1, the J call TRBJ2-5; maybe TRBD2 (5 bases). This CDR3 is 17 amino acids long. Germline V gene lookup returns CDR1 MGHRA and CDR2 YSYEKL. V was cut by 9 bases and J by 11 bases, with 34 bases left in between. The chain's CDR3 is CASTSTPEGVGRNEQYF. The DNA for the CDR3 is TGCGCCAGTACATCAACACCCGAGGGAGTGGGTAGGAATGAGCAGTACTTC.

The CDR3 sequence: CASSPVGTDTEAFF. The CDR3 DNA reads as TGTGCCAGCAGCCCCGTTGGGACGGACACTGAAGCTTTCTTT. The V and J genes are TRBV12-3 or TRBV12-4 and TRBJ1-1; TRBD1 might be the D (5 bases). Trimming stripped 6 bases from V and 3 bases from J, with 14 bases between. This CDR3 spans 14 amino acids.

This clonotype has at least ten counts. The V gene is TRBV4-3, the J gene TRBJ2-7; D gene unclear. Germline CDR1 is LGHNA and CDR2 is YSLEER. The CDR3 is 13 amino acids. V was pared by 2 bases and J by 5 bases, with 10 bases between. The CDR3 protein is CASSQMGGDEQYF. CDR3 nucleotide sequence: TGCGCCAGCAGCCAAATGGGTGGAGACGAGCAGTACTTC.

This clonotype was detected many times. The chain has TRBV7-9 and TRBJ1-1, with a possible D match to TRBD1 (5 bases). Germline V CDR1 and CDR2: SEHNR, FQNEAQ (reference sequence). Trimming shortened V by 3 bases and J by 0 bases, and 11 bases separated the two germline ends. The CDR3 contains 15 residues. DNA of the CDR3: TGTGCCAGCAGCTTGGGACTGATTATGAACACTGAAGCTTTCTTT. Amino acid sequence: CASSLGLIMNTEAFF.